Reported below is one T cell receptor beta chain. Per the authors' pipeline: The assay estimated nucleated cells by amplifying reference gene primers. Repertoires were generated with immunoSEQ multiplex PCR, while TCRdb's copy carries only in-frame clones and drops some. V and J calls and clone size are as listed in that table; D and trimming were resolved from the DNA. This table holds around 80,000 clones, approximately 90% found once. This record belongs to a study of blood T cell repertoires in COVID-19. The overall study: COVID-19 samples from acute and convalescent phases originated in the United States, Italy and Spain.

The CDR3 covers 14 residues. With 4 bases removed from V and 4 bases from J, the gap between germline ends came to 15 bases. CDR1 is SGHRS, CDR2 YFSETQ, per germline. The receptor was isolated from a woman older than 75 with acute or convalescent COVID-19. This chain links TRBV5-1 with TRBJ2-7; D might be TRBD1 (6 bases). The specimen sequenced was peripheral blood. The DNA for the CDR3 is TGCGCCAGCAGCCAGAAACAGGGTTCGTACGAGCAGTACTTC. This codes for CASSQKQGSYEQYF. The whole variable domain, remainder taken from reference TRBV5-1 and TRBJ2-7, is KAGVTQTPRYLIKTRGQQVTLSCSPISGHRSVSWYQQTPGQGLQFLFEYFSETQRNKGNFPGRFSGRQFSNSRSEMNVSTLELGDSALYLCASSQKQGSYEQYFGPGTRLTVT.